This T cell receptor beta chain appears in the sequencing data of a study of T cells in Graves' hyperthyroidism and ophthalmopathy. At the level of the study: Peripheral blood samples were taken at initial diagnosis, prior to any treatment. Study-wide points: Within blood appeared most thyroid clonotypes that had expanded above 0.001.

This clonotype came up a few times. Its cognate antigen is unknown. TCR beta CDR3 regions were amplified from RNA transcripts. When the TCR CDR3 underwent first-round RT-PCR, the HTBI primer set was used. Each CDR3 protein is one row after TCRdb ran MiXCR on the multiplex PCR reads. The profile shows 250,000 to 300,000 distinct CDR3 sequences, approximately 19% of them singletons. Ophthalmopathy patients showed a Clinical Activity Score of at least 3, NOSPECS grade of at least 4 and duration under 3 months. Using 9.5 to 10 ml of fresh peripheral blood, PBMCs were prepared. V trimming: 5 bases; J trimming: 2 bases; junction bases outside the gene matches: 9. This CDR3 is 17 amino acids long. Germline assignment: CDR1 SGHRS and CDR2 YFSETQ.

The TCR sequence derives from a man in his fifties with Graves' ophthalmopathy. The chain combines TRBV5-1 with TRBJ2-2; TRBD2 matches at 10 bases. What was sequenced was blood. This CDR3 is CASSTLAGASNTGELFF. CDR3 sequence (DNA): TGCGCCAGCAGTACCCTAGCGGGGGCTTCTAACACCGGGGAGCTGTTTTTT. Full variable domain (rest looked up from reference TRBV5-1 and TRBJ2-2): KAGVTQTPRYLIKTRGQQVTLSCSPISGHRSVSWYQQTPGQGLQFLFEYFSETQRNKGNFPGRFSGRQFSNSRSEMNVSTLELGDSALYLCASSTLAGASNTGELFFGEGSRLTVL.